This TCR beta chain came from a study of blood T cell repertoires in COVID-19. Study-wide background: Samples of COVID-19 (acute and convalescent) were obtained from the United States, Italy and Spain.

Trimming took 2 bases from V and 7 from J; bases not matched to a gene: 11. Germline V gene sequence: CDR1 ENHRY, CDR2 SYGVKD. The CDR3 length is 15 residues. In the authors' workflow: It was from reference gene primer amplification that nucleated cell counts were estimated. The repertoire was sequenced with immunoSEQ multiplex PCR; TCRdb's copy has only in-frame clones and lacks some. D and trimming were read from the DNA, whereas the V and J calls and clone size are those reported in that table. This sample carries 150,000 to 200,000 clones, about 76% of them seen once, and the ten largest clones take about 6.5%.

The receptor comes from a woman aged 35 to 49 with COVID-19, enrolled during active disease. Specimen: peripheral blood. The chain is built from TRBV10-3 and TRBJ2-7; TRBD1 aligns across 7 bases. CDR3 bases: TGTGCCATCAGTGAGGCCGGGACAGAGTACGTAGAGCAGTACTTC. This codes for CAISEAGTEYVEQYF.